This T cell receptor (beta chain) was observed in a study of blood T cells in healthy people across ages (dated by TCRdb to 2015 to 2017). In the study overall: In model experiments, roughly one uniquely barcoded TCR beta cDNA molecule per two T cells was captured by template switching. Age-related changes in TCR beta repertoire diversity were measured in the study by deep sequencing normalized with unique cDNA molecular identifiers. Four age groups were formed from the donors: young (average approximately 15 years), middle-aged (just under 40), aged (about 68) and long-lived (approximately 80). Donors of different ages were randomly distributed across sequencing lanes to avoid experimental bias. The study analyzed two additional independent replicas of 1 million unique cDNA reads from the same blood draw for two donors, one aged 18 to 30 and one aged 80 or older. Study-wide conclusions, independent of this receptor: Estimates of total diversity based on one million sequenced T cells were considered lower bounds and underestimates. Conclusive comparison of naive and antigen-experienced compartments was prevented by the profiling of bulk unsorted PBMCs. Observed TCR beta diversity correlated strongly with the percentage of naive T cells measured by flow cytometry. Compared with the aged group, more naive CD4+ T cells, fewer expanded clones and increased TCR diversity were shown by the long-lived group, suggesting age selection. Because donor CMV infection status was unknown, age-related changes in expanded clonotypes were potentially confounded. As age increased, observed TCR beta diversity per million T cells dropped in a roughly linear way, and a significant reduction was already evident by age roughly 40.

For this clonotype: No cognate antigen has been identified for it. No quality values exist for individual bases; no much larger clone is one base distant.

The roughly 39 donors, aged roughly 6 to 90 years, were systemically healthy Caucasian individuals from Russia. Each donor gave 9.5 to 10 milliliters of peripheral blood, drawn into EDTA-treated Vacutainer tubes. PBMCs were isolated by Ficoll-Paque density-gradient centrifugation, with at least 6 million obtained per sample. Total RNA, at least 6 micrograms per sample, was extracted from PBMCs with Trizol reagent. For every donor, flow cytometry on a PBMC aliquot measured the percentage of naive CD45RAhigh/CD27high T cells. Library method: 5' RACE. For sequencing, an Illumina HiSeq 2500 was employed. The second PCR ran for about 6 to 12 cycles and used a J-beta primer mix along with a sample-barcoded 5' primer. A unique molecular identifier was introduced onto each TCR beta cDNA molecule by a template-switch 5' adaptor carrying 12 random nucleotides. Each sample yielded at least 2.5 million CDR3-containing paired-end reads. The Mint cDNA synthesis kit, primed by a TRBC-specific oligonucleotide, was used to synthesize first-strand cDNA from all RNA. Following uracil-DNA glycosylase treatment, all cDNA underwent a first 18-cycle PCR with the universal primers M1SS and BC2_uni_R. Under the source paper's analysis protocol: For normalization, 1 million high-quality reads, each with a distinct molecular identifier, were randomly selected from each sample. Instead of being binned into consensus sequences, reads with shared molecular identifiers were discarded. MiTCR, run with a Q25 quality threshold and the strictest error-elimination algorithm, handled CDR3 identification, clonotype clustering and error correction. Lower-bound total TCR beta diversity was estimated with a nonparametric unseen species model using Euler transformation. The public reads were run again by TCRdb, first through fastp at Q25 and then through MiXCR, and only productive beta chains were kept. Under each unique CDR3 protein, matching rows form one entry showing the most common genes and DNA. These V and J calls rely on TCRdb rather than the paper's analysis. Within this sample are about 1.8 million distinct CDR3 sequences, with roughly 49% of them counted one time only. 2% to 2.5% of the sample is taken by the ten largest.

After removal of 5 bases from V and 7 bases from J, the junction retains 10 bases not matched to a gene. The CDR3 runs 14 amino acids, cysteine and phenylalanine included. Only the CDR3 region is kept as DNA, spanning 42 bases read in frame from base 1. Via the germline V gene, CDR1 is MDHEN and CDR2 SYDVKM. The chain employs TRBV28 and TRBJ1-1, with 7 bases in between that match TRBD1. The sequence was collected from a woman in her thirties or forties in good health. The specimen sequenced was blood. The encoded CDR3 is CASSTRGASLEAFF. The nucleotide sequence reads TGTGCCAGCAGTACCAGGGGGGCCAGCCTTGAAGCTTTCTTT.